This T cell receptor beta chain was observed in a study of T cells after yellow fever vaccination. Across the study: Preparing low-cell-number fractions relied on SMART-Seq v4 Ultra Low Input.

One entry per CDR3 protein, called by TCRdb with MiXCR from the 5' RACE reads. This sample yields 400,000 or so distinct CDR3 sequences, of which 6.2% are seen a single time; approximately 15% belongs to the top ten. Trimming took 4 bases from V and 2 from J, leaving 13 bases between them. The length of the CDR3 is 15 residues. From germline, CDR1 is SGHRS and CDR2 YFSETQ. The genes are TRBV5-1 and TRBJ2-1; tentatively, D is TRBD1 or TRBD2 (5 bases each). The sample here was PBMCs, taken 5 days after the yellow fever booster vaccination. This sequence was found in a young man who received the YFV17D yellow fever vaccine. Written as DNA, the CDR3 is TGCGCCAGCAGCGCACGGGACGGACCCTACAATGAGCAGTTCTTC. It specifies CASSARDGPYNEQFF. The entire variable domain, with the rest obtained from reference TRBV5-1 and TRBJ2-1, is as follows: KAGVTQTPRYLIKTRGQQVTLSCSPISGHRSVSWYQQTPGQGLQFLFEYFSETQRNKGNFPGRFSGRQFSNSRSEMNVSTLELGDSALYLCASSARDGPYNEQFFGPGTRLTVL.